The entry below describes one TCR beta chain. As yet, its antigen is unknown. Sequence at one end of the junction differs from germline and may be a read error. This entry is derived from a study of identical twins. The cDNA had a unique molecular identifier and a template-switch universal primer site. Each CDR3 protein gets one entry after TCRdb re-called the 5' RACE reads with MiXCR. Here the sample spans roughly 1,500,000 distinct CDR3 sequences, roughly a third being singletons. Only healthy Caucasians were included as donors. Study results and caveats: Surplus twin overlap in beta out-of-frame sequences was less pronounced. In monozygotic twins, models underestimated the sharing of out-of-frame TCR alpha.

This CDR3 contains 16 residues. Germline CDR1 is SSHAT and CDR2 is FNYEAQ (reference sequence). Sequenced material: cord blood. The TCR originated in a newborn girl in good health. V gene TRBV7-7 combines with J gene TRBJ2-5; 11 bases match TRBD2. This chain's CDR3 is CASSLAWTSGWEAQYF. The CDR3 DNA reads TGTGCTAGCAGCCTCGCATGGACTAGCGGGTGGGAGGCCCAGTACTTC.